This entry lists 28 T cell receptor beta chains sequenced from one sample in a study of read filtering for tumor transcriptome and immune sequencing. Molecular barcoded adaptors covering alpha/delta and beta/gamma chains were used on approximately 400 ng RNA. One entry per CDR3 protein results from TCRdb running MiXCR on the reads. The table lists approximately 150,000 distinct CDR3 sequences, around 13% of them singletons. Sequenced: a population of CD138-negative cells sorted from bone marrow. Every receptor here comes from a donor aged 40 or older with multiple myeloma.

This clonotype was counted at least ten times. The J gene is TRBJ2-7, the V gene TRBV20-1; D possibly uses TRBD1 or TRBD2 (5 bases each). This CDR3 comprises 15 residues. CDR1 is DFQATT and CDR2 is SNEGSKA in the germline V gene (reference sequence). V gave up 0 bases and J gave up 0 bases, with 12 bases separating them. The CDR3: CSARDPGRTSYEQYF. The CDR3 DNA follows: TGCAGTGCTAGAGATCCGGGGCGGACCTCCTACGAGCAGTACTTC.

The rearrangement joins TRBV7-2 to TRBJ2-5; D gene ambiguous. V was clipped by 5 bases and J by 5 bases, with 18 bases between them. This CDR3 comprises 15 residues. Germline V CDR1 and CDR2: SGHTA, FQGNSA. The CDR3 DNA sequence: TGTGCCAGCAGCCCAAGACGCAGCCAGCACGAGACCCAGTACTTC. It yields the protein CASSPRRSQHETQYF.

This clonotype was counted many times. The V gene is TRBV13, the J gene TRBJ2-1; the match to TRBD2 covers 12 bases. Germline V gene lookup returns CDR1 PRHDT and CDR2 FYEKMQ (reference sequence). The length of the CDR3 is 14 residues. Trimming removed 5 bases from V and 6 bases from J; junction bases left unmatched: 2. CDR3 protein: CASSRGLAGNEQFF. DNA of the CDR3: TGTGCCAGCAGCCGGGGACTAGCGGGCAATGAGCAGTTCTTC.

This clonotype was counted many times. The rearrangement uses TRBV7-2 and TRBJ2-7; D gene uncertain. V was clipped by 5 bases and J by 0 bases, with 5 bases between them. CDR1 is SGHTA and CDR2 is FQGNSA in the germline V gene. The CDR3 length is 12 residues. The chain's CDR3 is CASSLSSYEQYF. In nucleotides, the CDR3 is TGTGCCAGCAGCCTCAGCTCCTACGAGCAGTACTTC.

The gene calls are TRBV19 and TRBJ2-4, with TRBD1 identical over 9 bases. This CDR3 contains 16 residues. V was pared by 4 bases and J by 2 bases, with 6 bases of the junction left unmatched. The germline CDR1 and CDR2 sequences are LNHDA and SQIVND (reference sequence). For the CDR3, the DNA is TGTGCCAGTAGTACCTTTAACAGGGGGCCCAAAAACATTCAGTACTTC. Translation gives CASSTFNRGPKNIQYF.

Points on this clonotype: This clone may be a read error of a much larger clone one base away. CDR3 sequence (DNA): TGTGCCTGGAGTGTGGGTGTCAATGAGCAGTTCTTC. Its translation: CAWSVGVNEQFF. The chain recombines TRBV30 with TRBJ2-1, with D unclear. Trimming took off 0 bases at V and 6 bases at J, with 6 bases between the two ends. This CDR3 spans 12 amino acids. CDR1 is GTSNPN, CDR2 SVGIG, per germline (reference sequence).

At least ten counts were recorded for this clonotype. This chain joins TRBV29-1 and TRBJ1-4; no definite D call. The V and J ends lost 4 bases and 0 bases respectively, with 6 bases between them. Germline V gene data show CDR1 as SQVTM and CDR2 as ANQGSEA. The CDR3 is 13 residues long. The CDR3 sequence: CSVVSATNEKLFF. In nucleotides, the CDR3 is TGCAGCGTTGTCTCTGCAACTAATGAAAAACTGTTTTTT.

This clonotype was seen many times. V and J are TRBV24-1 and TRBJ1-1, with D possibly matching TRBD1 (5 bases). The CDR3 sequence is 14 residues long. V lost 8 bases and J 2 bases, leaving 14 bases between the germline ends. The germline gives CDR1 KGHDR, CDR2 SFDVKD. CDR3 DNA sequence: TGTGCCACCAAAGCCGCAGGGCCAAACACTGAAGCTTTCTTT. Its translation: CATKAAGPNTEAFF.

A remark on this clonotype: Just one base apart from a much larger clone, this may be a read error. In DNA, the CDR3 is TGCAGCGTTGAAGACAGGGGAGGTACGCAGTATTTT. It codes for CSVEDRGGTQYF. The genes are TRBV29-1 and TRBJ2-3, with D perhaps being TRBD1 or TRBD2 (6 bases each). The CDR3 is 12 amino acids. The germline V gene has CDR1 SQVTM and CDR2 ANQGSEA. V lost 0 bases and J 8 bases, leaving 9 bases between the germline ends.

This clonotype has a count of ten or more. This sequence joins TRBV20-1 and TRBJ2-7, with 7 bases fitting TRBD1. V lost 4 bases to trimming and J lost 2 bases; unmatched junction nucleotides: 11. The CDR3 runs 15 residues. CDR1 is DFQATT, CDR2 SNEGSKA, per germline (reference sequence). CDR3 DNA sequence: TGCAGTGCTACGAGGGGGCCATCTTCGACCTACGAGCAGTACTTC. It encodes CSATRGPSSTYEQYF.

This clonotype has at least ten counts. The rearrangement links TRBV7-9 to TRBJ2-7; D might be TRBD1 or TRBD2, each matching 5 bases. This CDR3 is built from 14 residues. Per germline, CDR1 SEHNR and CDR2 FQNEAQ (reference sequence). The V end was cut by 2 bases, the J end by 2 bases, with 10 bases between. CDR3 in amino acids: CASSLPRETYEQYF. The CDR3 nucleotides are TGTGCCAGCAGCTTACCCAGGGAGACCTACGAGCAGTACTTC.

To note about this clonotype: A much larger clone differs from this one at a single base, so this may be a read error. The rearrangement uses TRBV6-2 or TRBV6-3 and TRBJ2-2; D is uncertain. Germline assignment: CDR1 MNHEY and CDR2 SVGEGT. V was shortened by 8 bases and J by 6 bases, with 10 bases between the two germline ends. The CDR3 has 12 amino acids. CDR3 protein: CASDRVSGELFF. CDR3 DNA sequence: TGTGCCAGCGATAGGGTTTCCGGGGAGCTGTTTTTT.

This clonotype has at least ten counts. The chain is built from TRBV20-1 and TRBJ2-7; tentative D call: TRBD2 (6 bases). The CDR3 covers 15 residues. Germline-derived CDR1 and CDR2 are DFQATT and SNEGSKA (reference sequence). Trimming stripped 0 bases from V and 3 bases from J, with 15 bases between. The CDR3 DNA reads TGCAGTGCTAGAGAACCAATGGGACTGATCTACGAGCAGTACTTC. Residues: CSAREPMGLIYEQYF.

This clonotype was seen repeatedly, ten times or more. The V call is TRBV6-6, the J call TRBJ2-5, with D perhaps TRBD2 (6 bases). CDR3 length equals 13 residues. From germline, CDR1 is MNHNY and CDR2 SVGAGI (reference sequence). Deletions cut 7 bases from V and 4 bases from J, with 13 bases between. The CDR3: CASIPYGGETQYF. The CDR3 DNA reads TGTGCCAGCATTCCCTACGGGGGAGAGACCCAGTACTTC.

This clonotype was seen repeatedly, ten times or more. V usage is TRBV20-1 and J usage is TRBJ1-1; the match to TRBD1 covers 9 bases. The CDR3 is made up of 14 amino acids. Looked up from germline, CDR1 is DFQATT and CDR2 is SNEGSKA (reference sequence). V trimming: 4 bases; J trimming: 3 bases; junction bases outside the gene matches: 6. Here the CDR3 DNA reads TGCAGTGCTACGGAGGGACAGGGAGACACTGAAGCTTTCTTT. Protein: CSATEGQGDTEAFF.

The sample holds a few counts of this clonotype. A read error may explain this, as a much larger clone is one base away. The chain couples TRBV3-1 to TRBJ1-1; TRBD1 is a possible D gene (5 bases). V lost 4 bases and J lost 4, with 16 bases in between. The CDR3 is 15 amino acids. Germline loops: CDR1 LGHDT, CDR2 YNNKEL (reference sequence). CDR3: CASSLYQGVSTEAFF. Written as DNA, the CDR3 is TGTGCCAGCAGCCTTTACCAAGGGGTGAGCACTGAAGCTTTCTTT. Full variable domain (outside the CDR3, taken from reference TRBV3-1 and TRBJ1-1): DTAVSQTPKYLVTQMGNDKSIKCEQNLGHDTMYWYKQDSKKFLKIMFSYNNKELIINETVPNRFSPKSPDKAHLNLHINSLELGDSAVYFCASSLYQGVSTEAFFGQGTRLTVV.

The chain employs TRBV11-2 and TRBJ1-1; D remains ambiguous. Germline V CDR1 and CDR2: SGHAT, FQNNGV. V was clipped by 4 bases and J by 0 bases, with 6 bases between them. The CDR3 extends over 13 amino acids. The CDR3: CASSSEVNTEAFF. The CDR3 DNA is TGTGCCAGCAGCTCCGAGGTGAACACTGAAGCTTTCTTT.

The sample holds many counts of this clonotype. V gene TRBV6-5 combines with J gene TRBJ2-3; D might be TRBD1 or TRBD2, each matching 5 bases. Looked up from germline, CDR1 is MNHEY and CDR2 is SVGAGI. The CDR3 runs 14 residues. Trimming took 2 bases from V and 2 from J, leaving 8 bases between them. CDR3 sequence (DNA): TGTGCCAGCAGTTACCGGGACCCCACAGATACGCAGTATTTT. Amino acids: CASSYRDPTDTQYF.

This clonotype was observed many times. The chain uses TRBV5-1 and TRBJ2-5; D unresolved. Trimming shortened V by 4 bases and J by 2 bases, and 9 bases separated the two germline ends. The CDR3 runs to 13 residues. Per germline, CDR1 SGHRS and CDR2 YFSETQ. The CDR3 DNA reads as TGCGCCAGCAGCCCCTCTCATCAAGAGACCCAGTACTTC. It translates to CASSPSHQETQYF.

This chain joins TRBV5-1 and TRBJ2-2; 12 nucleotides align to TRBD1. The CDR3 contains 16 residues. V shed 4 bases and J 5 bases; nucleotides not matched to a gene: 6. Germline CDR1 and CDR2: SGHRS and YFSETQ. The CDR3 here is CASSKGQGARTGELFF. For the CDR3, the DNA is TGCGCCAGCAGCAAGGGACAGGGGGCGCGTACCGGGGAGCTGTTTTTT.

On this clonotype: Possible read error: a much larger clone is one base away. This chain joins TRBV20-1 and TRBJ2-3, with D possibly TRBD2 on 5 matching bases. CDR3 length equals 14 residues. Germline V lookup: CDR1 DFQATT, CDR2 SNEGSKA (reference sequence). Trimming left V 3 bases short and J 4 bases short, with 14 bases between. For the CDR3, the DNA is TGCAGTGCTAGGGAACTAGGGTTGGCAGATACGCAGTATTTT. This encodes CSARELGLADTQYF.

This clonotype has a count of ten or more. The chain recombines TRBV12-3 or TRBV12-4 with TRBJ2-3; D assignment may be TRBD1 or TRBD2 (5 bases each). The length of the CDR3 is 18 residues. The V and J ends lost 8 bases and 0 bases respectively, with 24 bases between them. The CDR3 bases are TGTGCCAGCGATTCCGGGACCCCCCGGAGCGCTAGCACAGATACGCAGTATTTT. The encoded protein is CASDSGTPRSASTDTQYF.

This clonotype was picked up many times. The chain recombines TRBV6-5 with TRBJ2-5, with no clear D. The CDR3 totals 12 residues. Germline V lookup: CDR1 MNHEY, CDR2 SVGAGI. Deletions cut 0 bases from V and 7 bases from J, with 6 bases between. The CDR3 loop is CASSYSSGTQYF. The CDR3 DNA sequence: TGTGCCAGCAGTTACTCGTCCGGGACCCAGTACTTC.

This clonotype has at least ten counts. J is TRBJ2-7 and V is TRBV5-6; perhaps D is TRBD1 or TRBD2 (5 bases each). The germline V gene has CDR1 SGHDT and CDR2 YYEEEE. There are 17 residues in the CDR3. The V and J ends lost 1 base and 5 bases respectively, with 22 bases between them. In nucleotides, the CDR3 is TGTGCCAGCAGCTTGAACGCCGGGACCCAGGGAGTCCACGAGCAGTACTTC. Its protein product is CASSLNAGTQGVHEQYF.

There are many counts of this clonotype. The V gene is TRBV5-5, the J gene TRBJ2-1; 16 positions match TRBD2. V lost 4 bases and J lost 4; bases outside the gene matches: 11. Germline V gene lookup returns CDR1 SGHKS and CDR2 YYEKEE (reference sequence). The CDR3 is 19 amino acids. DNA of the CDR3: TGTGCCAGCAGCACTACCGGGACTAGCGGGAGGGCCCTGTACAATGAGCAGTTCTTC. Its translation is CASSTTGTSGRALYNEQFF.

The rearrangement links TRBV27 to TRBJ1-5; TRBD1 might be the D (5 bases). CDR1 is MNHEY, CDR2 SMNVEV, per germline (reference sequence). The CDR3 covers 13 residues. V gave up 5 bases and J gave up 4 bases, with 9 bases separating them. The CDR3 DNA sequence: TGTGCCAGCAGTCCAGGGTGGAATCAGCCCCAGCATTTT. Translating it yields CASSPGWNQPQHF.

The table lists this clonotype with many counts. This sequence joins TRBV6-6 and TRBJ2-7; D is unresolved. The CDR3 has 14 residues. Germline V gene sequence: CDR1 MNHNY, CDR2 SVGAGI (reference sequence). V was cut by 7 bases and J by 6 bases, with 19 bases left in between. CDR3 amino acids: CASTSGISPGEQYF. DNA of the CDR3: TGTGCCAGCACCTCAGGAATTAGTCCCGGCGAGCAGTACTTC.

At least ten counts were recorded for this clonotype. The V call is TRBV5-1, the J call TRBJ2-7; 12 bases align to TRBD2. The germline V gene encodes CDR1 SGHRS and CDR2 YFSETQ. Trimming at V came to 0 bases and at J to 7 bases, leaving 11 bases not matched to a gene. CDR3 length: 17 residues. Here the CDR3 DNA reads TGCGCCAGCAGCTTGGATTCTCCTAGCGGGAGGGCCGGAGAGCAGTACTTC. It specifies CASSLDSPSGRAGEQYF.